This TCR beta chain was recovered during a study of Graves' ophthalmopathy and Graves' hyperthyroidism. The CDR3 extends over 15 amino acids. With 4 bases clipped from V and 5 bases from J, the junction kept 6 bases outside the gene matches. Germline loops: CDR1 SGDLS, CDR2 YYNGEE. Amplification of TCR beta CDR3 regions used RNA transcripts. RT-PCR was first run with HTBI primers, then multiplex PCR in a second round. One entry per CDR3 protein results from TCRdb running MiXCR on the multiplex PCR reads. The sample contains roughly 60,000 distinct CDR3 sequences, less than 55% of which appear only once.

The sample taken for sequencing was peripheral blood. The source is an adult woman with Graves' ophthalmopathy. The chain joins TRBV9 to TRBJ1-6, with 7 bases aligning to TRBD1. CDR3 protein: CASSTGTDNNSPLHF. The CDR3 region has the DNA TGTGCCAGCAGCACCGGGACAGACAATAATTCACCCCTCCACTTT. The full variable domain, in which reference TRBV9 and TRBJ1-6 provide the parts outside the CDR3, is DSGVTQTPKHLITATGQRVTLRCSPRSGDLSVYWYQQSLDQGLQFLIQYYNGEERAKGNILERFSAQQFPDLHSELNLSSLELGDSALYFCASSTGTDNNSPLHFGNGTRLTVT.